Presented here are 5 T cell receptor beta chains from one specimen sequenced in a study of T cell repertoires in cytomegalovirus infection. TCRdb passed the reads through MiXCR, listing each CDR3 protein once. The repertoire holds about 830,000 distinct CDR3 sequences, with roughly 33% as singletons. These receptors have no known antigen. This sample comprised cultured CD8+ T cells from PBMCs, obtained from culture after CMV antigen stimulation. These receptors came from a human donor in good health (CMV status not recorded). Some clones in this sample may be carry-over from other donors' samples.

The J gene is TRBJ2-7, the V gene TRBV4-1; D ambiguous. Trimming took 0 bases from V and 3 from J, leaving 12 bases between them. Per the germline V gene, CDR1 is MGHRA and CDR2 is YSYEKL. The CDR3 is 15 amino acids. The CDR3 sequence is CASSQDLTQNYEQYV. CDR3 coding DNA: TGCGCCAGCAGCCAAGATTTGACCCAAAACTACGAGCAGTACGTC.

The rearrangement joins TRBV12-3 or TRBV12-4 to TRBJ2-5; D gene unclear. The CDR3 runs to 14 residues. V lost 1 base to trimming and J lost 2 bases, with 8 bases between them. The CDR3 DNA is TGTGCCAGCAGTTTAGGACCTCTACAAGAGACCCAGTACTTC. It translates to CASSLGPLQETQYF.

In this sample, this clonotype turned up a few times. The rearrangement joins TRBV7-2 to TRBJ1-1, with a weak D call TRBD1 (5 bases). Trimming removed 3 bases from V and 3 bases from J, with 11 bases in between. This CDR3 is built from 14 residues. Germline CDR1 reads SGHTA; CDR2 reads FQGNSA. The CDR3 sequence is CASSFYTGHTEAFF. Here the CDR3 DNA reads TGTGCCAGCAGCTTCTACACGGGGCACACTGAAGCTTTCTTT.

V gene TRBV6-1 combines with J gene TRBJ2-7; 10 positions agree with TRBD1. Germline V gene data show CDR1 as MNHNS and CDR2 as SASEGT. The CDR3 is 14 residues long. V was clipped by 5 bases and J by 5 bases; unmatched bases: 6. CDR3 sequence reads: CASSQTGGGDEQYF. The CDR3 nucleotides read TGTGCCAGCAGTCAGACAGGGGGCGGCGACGAGCAGTACTTC.

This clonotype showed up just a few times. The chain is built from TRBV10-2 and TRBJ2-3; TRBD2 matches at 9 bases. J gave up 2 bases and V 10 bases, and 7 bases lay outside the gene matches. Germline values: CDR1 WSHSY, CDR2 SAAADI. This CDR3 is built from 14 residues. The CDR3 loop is CAIRLAEPTDTQYF. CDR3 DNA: TGCGCCATCAGACTAGCGGAACCCACAGATACGCAGTATTTT.